This T cell receptor (beta chain) was captured in a study of blood T cell repertoires in COVID-19. Background on the study: Specimens from acute and convalescent COVID-19 originated in the United States, Italy and Spain. From T cells, B-cell-depleted T cells, or PBMCs came the material, which was cDNA or gDNA.

Followed longitudinally, the Seattle patients had been enrolled during active infection. Original methodology: Reference gene primer amplification in the assay estimated nucleated cell counts. Libraries were prepared by immunoSEQ multiplex PCR; TCRdb keeps only in-frame clonotypes and omits some of them. The DNA gave D and trimming, while V, J and clone size come from that table. The data hold approximately 100,000 clones, with roughly 90% observed a single time. This CDR3 has 14 residues. Trimming cost V 4 bases and J 6 bases; bases outside gene matches: 6. CDR1 and CDR2 from the germline V gene are SEHNR and FQNEAQ (reference sequence).

The clonotype was recovered from a human donor with COVID-19, enrolled during active disease. The donor label of this sample is uncertain. What was sequenced was peripheral blood. The gene calls are TRBV7-9 and TRBJ1-2, with 9 positions matching TRBD1. The CDR3 protein is CASSSLTGGDGYTF. In nucleotides, the CDR3 is TGTGCCAGCAGCTCGCTCACAGGGGGCGATGGCTACACCTTC. The full variable domain, with the rest looked up from reference TRBV7-9 and TRBJ1-2, is DTGVSQNPRHKITKRGQNVTFRCDPISEHNRLYWYRQTLGQGPEFLTYFQNEAQLEKSRLLSDRFSAERPKGSFSTLEIQRTEQGDSAMYLCASSSLTGGDGYTFGSGTRLTVV.